The 8 T cell receptor beta chains listed next were all sequenced from one sample in a study of shared clonotypes between healthy human individuals. The protocol was immunoSEQ multiplex PCR, while the TCRdb copy is restricted to in-frame clones and leaves out a portion. Seen here are about 490,000 clones, 75% to 85% observed once, and the top ten hold 10% to 15%. The sample comprised PBMCs. The receptor source for this set is a woman in her forties in good health. Some clones in this sample may be carry-over from other donors' samples.

The gene calls are TRBV11-2 and TRBJ2-7; weak D call: TRBD1 (6 bases). The CDR3 consists of 15 residues. CDR1 is SGHAT and CDR2 is FQNNGV in the germline V gene. The germline V and J ends were trimmed by 1 base and 2 bases, with 12 bases remaining between them. The CDR3 region has the DNA TGTGCCAGCAGCTTAGCGGTGGGGGCACCCTACGAGCAGTACTTC. Protein product: CASSLAVGAPYEQYF. The full variable domain, in which reference TRBV11-2 and TRBJ2-7 provide the parts outside the CDR3, is EAGVAQSPRYKIIEKRQSVAFWCNPISGHATLYWYQQILGQGPKLLIQFQNNGVVDDSQLPKDRFSAERLKGVDSTLKIQPAKLEDSAVYLCASSLAVGAPYEQYFGPGTRLTVT.

The rearrangement links TRBV5-6 to TRBJ2-3; tentatively, D is TRBD2 (6 bases). Germline V lookup: CDR1 SGHDT, CDR2 YYEEEE. The CDR3 extends over 14 amino acids. V dropped 3 bases and J dropped 2 bases, with 10 bases sitting between them. CDR3 bases: TGTGCCAGCAGCTCTCTAGCGTCCACAGATACGCAGTATTTT. It is translated as CASSSLASTDTQYF.

This clone showed up just a few times. The V gene is TRBV7-2, the J gene TRBJ2-1; the match to TRBD2 covers 12 bases. Trimming at V came to 4 bases and at J to 6 bases, leaving 4 bases not matched to a gene. Per the germline V gene, CDR1 is SGHTA and CDR2 is FQGNSA. The CDR3 has 15 residues. This CDR3 is CASSSASGRANEQFF. CDR3 DNA sequence: TGTGCCAGCAGCTCCGCTAGCGGGAGGGCCAATGAGCAGTTCTTC.

A few counts support this clone. V and J are TRBV7-8 and TRBJ1-2; D not resolved. The CDR3 contains 12 residues. V was pared by 8 bases and J by 5 bases, with 12 bases between. From germline, CDR1 is SGHVS and CDR2 FQNEAQ. This chain's CDR3 is CASGRDVYGYTF. In nucleotides, the CDR3 is TGTGCCAGCGGGCGGGATGTATATGGCTACACCTTC.

This sequence joins TRBV28 and TRBJ2-1, with 10 bases aligning to TRBD2. Germline CDR1 MDHEN, CDR2 SYDVKM. Trimming at V came to 5 bases and at J to 8 bases, leaving 9 bases not matched to a gene. The CDR3 consists of 15 residues. CDR3 residues: CASSPLAGRYDEQFF. As DNA, the CDR3 is TGTGCCAGCAGTCCACTAGCGGGACGATACGATGAGCAGTTCTTC.

This clone was counted a few times. The chain combines TRBV19 with TRBJ1-5, with D maybe TRBD1 (5 bases). V was shortened by 4 bases and J by 6 bases, with 16 bases between the two germline ends. Germline assignment: CDR1 LNHDA and CDR2 SQIVND (reference sequence). The length of the CDR3 is 15 residues. In nucleotides, the CDR3 is TGTGCCAGTAGTAATCCTCCGGGGGTCAGTCAGCCCCAGCATTTT. Translating gives CASSNPPGVSQPQHF.

The rearrangement links TRBV18 to TRBJ1-1, with 7 bases fitting TRBD1. V shed 0 bases and J 10 bases; nucleotides not matched to a gene: 5. The CDR3 contains 13 residues. Germline values: CDR1 KGHSH, CDR2 LQKENI. Here the CDR3 reads CASSPPGTVRAFF. In DNA form, the CDR3 reads TGTGCCAGCTCACCACCGGGGACAGTTAGAGCTTTCTTT. The whole variable domain, filled in from reference TRBV18 and TRBJ1-1, reads NAGVMQNPRHLVRRRGQEARLRCSPMKGHSHVYWYRQLPEEGLKFMVYLQKENIIDESGMPKERFSAEFPKEGPSILRIQQVVRGDSAAYFCASSPPGTVRAFFGQGTRLTVV.

The chain carries TRBV27 and TRBJ2-7; no reliable D call. Germline CDR1 MNHEY, CDR2 SMNVEV (reference sequence). The germline V and J ends were trimmed by 3 bases and 2 bases, with 8 bases remaining between them. The CDR3 covers 13 residues. CDR3 DNA: TGTGCCAGCAGTTTCTCCCCGGCCTACGAGCAGTACTTC. This gives the protein CASSFSPAYEQYF.